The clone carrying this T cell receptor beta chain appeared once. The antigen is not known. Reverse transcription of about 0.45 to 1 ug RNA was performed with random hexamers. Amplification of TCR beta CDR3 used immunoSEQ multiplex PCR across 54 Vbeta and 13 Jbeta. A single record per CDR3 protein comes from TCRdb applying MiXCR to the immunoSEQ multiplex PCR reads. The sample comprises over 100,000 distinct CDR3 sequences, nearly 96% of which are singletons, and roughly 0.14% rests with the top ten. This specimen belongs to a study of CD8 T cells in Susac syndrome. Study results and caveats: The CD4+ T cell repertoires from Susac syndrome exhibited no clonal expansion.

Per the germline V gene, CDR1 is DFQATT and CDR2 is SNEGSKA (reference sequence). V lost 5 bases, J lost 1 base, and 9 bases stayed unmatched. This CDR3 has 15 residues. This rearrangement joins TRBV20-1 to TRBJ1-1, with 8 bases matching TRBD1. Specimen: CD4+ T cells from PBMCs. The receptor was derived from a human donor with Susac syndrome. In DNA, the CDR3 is TGCAGTGCTCCCCCACAGGGGGGGAAGAACACTGAAGCTTTCTTT. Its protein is CSAPPQGGKNTEAFF.